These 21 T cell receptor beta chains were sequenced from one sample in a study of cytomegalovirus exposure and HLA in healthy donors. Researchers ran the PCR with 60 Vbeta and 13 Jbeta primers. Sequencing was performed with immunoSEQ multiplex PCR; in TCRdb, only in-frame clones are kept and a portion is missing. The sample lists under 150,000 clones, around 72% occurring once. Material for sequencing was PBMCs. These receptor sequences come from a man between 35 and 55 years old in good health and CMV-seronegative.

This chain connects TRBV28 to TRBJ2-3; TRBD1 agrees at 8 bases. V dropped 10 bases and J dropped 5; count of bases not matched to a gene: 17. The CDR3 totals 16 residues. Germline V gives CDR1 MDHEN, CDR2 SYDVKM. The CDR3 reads CANSPGGQGAGDTQYF. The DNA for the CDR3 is TGTGCCAACTCCCCAGGGGGGCAGGGGGCCGGAGATACGCAGTATTTT.

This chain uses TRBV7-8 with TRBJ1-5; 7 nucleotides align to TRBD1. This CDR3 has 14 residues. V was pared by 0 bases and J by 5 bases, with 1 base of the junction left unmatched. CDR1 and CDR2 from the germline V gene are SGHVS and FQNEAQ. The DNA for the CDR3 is TGTGCCAGCAGCTTAGCGGACAGGCATCAGCCCCAGCATTTT. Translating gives CASSLADRHQPQHF.

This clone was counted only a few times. The DNA of the CDR3 is TGTGCCAGCAGCTCCAGACTAGCGGGAGTTGAGGAGACCCAGTACTTC. This translates into CASSSRLAGVEETQYF. V usage is TRBV7-9 and J usage is TRBJ2-5; 12 nucleotides align to TRBD2. Germline V gives CDR1 SEHNR, CDR2 FQNEAQ (reference sequence). V lost 4 bases and J lost 5; bases outside the gene matches: 8. This CDR3 region has 16 residues.

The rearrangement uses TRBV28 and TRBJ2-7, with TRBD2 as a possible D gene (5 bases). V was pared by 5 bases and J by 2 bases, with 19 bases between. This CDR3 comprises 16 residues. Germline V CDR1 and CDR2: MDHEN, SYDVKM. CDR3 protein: CASSTPGSASPYEQYF. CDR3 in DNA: TGTGCCAGCAGTACACCGGGGAGCGCGAGCCCCTACGAGCAGTACTTC.

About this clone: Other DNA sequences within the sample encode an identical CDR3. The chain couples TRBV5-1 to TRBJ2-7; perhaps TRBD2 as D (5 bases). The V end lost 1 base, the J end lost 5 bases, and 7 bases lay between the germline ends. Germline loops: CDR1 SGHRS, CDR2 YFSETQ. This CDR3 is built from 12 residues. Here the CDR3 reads CASSLTGDEQYF. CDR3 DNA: TGCGCCAGCAGCTTGACCGGGGACGAGCAGTACTTC.

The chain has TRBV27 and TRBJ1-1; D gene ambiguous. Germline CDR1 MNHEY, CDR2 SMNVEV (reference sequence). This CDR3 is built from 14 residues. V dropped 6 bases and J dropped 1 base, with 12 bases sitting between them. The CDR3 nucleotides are TGTGCCAGCAGAAGGCGGGTGGGGAACACTGAAGCTTTCTTT. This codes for CASRRRVGNTEAFF.

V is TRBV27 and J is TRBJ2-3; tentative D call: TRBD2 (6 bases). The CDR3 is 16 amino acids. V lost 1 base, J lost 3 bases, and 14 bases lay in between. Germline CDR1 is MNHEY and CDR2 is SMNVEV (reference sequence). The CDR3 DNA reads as TGTGCCAGCAGTTTATTTGCGGGGTCGTCGACAGATACGCAGTATTTT. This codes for CASSLFAGSSTDTQYF.

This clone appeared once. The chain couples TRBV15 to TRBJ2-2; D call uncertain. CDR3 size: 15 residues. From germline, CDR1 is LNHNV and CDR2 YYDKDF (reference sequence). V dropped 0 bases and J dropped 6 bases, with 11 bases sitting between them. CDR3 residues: CATSRDLLESGELFF. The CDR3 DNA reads TGTGCCACCAGCAGAGATCTTTTGGAGTCCGGGGAGCTGTTTTTT.

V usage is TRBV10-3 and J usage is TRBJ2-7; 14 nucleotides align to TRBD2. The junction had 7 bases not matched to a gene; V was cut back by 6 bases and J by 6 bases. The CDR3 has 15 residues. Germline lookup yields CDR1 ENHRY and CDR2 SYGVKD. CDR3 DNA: TGTGCCATCAGAGCCATAGGGACTAGCGGGAGCGAGCAGTACTTC. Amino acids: CAIRAIGTSGSEQYF.

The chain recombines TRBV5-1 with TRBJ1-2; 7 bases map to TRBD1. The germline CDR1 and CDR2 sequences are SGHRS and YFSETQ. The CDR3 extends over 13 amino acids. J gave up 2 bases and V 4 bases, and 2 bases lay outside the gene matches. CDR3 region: CASSPGQNYGYTF. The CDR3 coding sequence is TGCGCCAGCAGCCCGGGACAGAACTATGGCTACACCTTC. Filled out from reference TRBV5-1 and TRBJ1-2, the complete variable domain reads KAGVTQTPRYLIKTRGQQVTLSCSPISGHRSVSWYQQTPGQGLQFLFEYFSETQRNKGNFPGRFSGRQFSNSRSEMNVSTLELGDSALYLCASSPGQNYGYTFGSGTRLTVV.

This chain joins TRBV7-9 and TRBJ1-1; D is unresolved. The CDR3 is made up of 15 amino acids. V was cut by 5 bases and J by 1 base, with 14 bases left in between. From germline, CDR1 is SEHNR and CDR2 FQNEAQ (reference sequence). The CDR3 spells CASSDSGRENTEAFF. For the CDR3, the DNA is TGTGCCAGCAGCGACTCGGGTCGGGAGAACACTGAAGCTTTCTTT.

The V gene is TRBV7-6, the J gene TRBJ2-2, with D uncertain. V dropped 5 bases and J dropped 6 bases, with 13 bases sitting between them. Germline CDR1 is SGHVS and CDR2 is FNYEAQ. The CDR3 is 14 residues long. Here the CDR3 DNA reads TGTGCCAGCAGCCCCCGCGCGGTGGCCGGGGAGCTGTTTTTT. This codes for CASSPRAVAGELFF.

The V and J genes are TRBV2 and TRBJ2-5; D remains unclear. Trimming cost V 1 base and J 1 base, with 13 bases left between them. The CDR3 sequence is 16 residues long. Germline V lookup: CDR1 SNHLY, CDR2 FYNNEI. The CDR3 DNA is TGTGCCAGCAGTGAAGTGGCAGGCCTTCCCCAAGAGACCCAGTACTTC. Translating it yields CASSEVAGLPQETQYF.

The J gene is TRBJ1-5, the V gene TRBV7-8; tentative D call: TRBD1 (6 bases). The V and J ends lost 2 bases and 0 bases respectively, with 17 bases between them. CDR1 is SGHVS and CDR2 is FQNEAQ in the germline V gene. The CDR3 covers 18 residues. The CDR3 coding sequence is TGTGCCAGCAGCTTATATCGGGGGGCGGGATATAGCAATCAGCCCCAGCATTTT. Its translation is CASSLYRGAGYSNQPQHF.

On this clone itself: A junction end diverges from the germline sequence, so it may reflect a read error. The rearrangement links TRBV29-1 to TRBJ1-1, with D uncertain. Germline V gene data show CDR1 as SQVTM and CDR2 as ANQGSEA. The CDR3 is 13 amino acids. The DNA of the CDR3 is TGCAGCATTGACCAGAACCGGGGCACTGAAGCTTTCTTT. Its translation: CSIDQNRGTEAFF.

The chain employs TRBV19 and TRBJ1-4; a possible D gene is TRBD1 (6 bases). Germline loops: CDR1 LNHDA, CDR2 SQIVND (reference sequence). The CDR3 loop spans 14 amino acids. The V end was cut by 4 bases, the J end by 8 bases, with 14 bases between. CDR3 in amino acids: CASSTHLQGEKLFF. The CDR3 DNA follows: TGTGCCAGTAGTACCCACCTACAGGGAGAAAAACTGTTTTTT.

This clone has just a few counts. CDR3 DNA: TGTGCCAGCACCCCGGGTTACACTGAAGCTTTCTTT. Protein sequence: CASTPGYTEAFF. V and J are TRBV28 and TRBJ1-1; D remains ambiguous. This CDR3 contains 12 residues. Trimming left V 7 bases short and J 3 bases short, with 9 bases between. CDR1 MDHEN and CDR2 SYDVKM come from the germline V gene. The whole variable domain, filled in from reference TRBV28 and TRBJ1-1, reads DVKVTQSSRYLVKRTGEKVFLECVQDMDHENMFWYRQDPGLGLRLIYFSYDVKMKEKGDIPEGYSVSREKKERFSLILESASTNQTSMYLCASTPGYTEAFFGQGTRLTVV.

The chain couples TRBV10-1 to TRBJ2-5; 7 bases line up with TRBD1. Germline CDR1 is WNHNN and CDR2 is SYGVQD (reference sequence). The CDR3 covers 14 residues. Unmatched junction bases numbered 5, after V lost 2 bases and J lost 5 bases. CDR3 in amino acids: CASSEDRVAETQYF. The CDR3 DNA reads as TGCGCCAGCAGTGAGGACAGGGTGGCGGAGACCCAGTACTTC.

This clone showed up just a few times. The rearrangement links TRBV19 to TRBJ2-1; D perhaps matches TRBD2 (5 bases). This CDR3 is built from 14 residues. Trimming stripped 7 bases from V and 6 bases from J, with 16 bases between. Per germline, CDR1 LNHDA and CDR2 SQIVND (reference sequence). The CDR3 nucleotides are TGTGCCAGTACCCATTCGGGGTTGCCCAATGAGCAGTTCTTC. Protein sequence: CASTHSGLPNEQFF. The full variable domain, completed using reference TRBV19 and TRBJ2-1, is DGGITQSPKYLFRKEGQNVTLSCEQNLNHDAMYWYRQDPGQGLRLIYYSQIVNDFQKGDIAEGYSVSREKKESFPLTVTSAQKNPTAFYLCASTHSGLPNEQFFGPGTRLTVL.

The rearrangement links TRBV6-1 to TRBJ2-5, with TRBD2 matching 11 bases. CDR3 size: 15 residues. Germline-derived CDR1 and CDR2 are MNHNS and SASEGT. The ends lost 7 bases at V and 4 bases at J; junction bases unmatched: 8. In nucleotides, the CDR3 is TGTGCCAGCAACCAACCCGGACTAGCGGGAGAGACCCAGTACTTC. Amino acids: CASNQPGLAGETQYF.

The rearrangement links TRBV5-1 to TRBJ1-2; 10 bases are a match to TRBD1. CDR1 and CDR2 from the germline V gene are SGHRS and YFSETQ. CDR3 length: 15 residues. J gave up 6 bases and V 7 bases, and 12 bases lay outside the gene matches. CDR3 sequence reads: CASRLGQGDTDGYTF. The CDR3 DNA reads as TGCGCCAGCCGGCTTGGACAGGGGGACACGGATGGCTACACCTTC.